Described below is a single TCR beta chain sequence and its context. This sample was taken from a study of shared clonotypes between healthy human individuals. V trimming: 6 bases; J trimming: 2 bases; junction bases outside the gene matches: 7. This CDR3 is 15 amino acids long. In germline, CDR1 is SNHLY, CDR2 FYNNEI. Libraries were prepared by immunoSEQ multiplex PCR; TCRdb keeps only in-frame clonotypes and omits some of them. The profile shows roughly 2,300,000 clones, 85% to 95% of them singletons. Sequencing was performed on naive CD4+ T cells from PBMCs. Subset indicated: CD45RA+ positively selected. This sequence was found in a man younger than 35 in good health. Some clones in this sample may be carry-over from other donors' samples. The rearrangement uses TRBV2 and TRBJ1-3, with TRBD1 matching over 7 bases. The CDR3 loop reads CASRQTDRAGNTIYF. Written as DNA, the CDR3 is TGTGCCAGCAGGCAGACCGACAGGGCTGGAAACACCATATATTTT.